The source of this T cell receptor beta chain is a study of blood T cell repertoires in COVID-19. Study details: There were acute and convalescent COVID-19 samples, and they came from the United States, Italy and Spain. T cells, B-cell-depleted T cells, or PBMCs supplied cDNA or gDNA.

Original processing notes: Using reference gene primer amplification, nucleated cell counts were estimated. Clones were read by immunoSEQ multiplex PCR, and TCRdb kept only the in-frame ones, dropping some. V and J calls and clone size are those listed in that table; D and trimming were worked out from the DNA. The sample consists of some 180,000 clones, 81% of them appearing once. During active infection, Seattle patients enrolled and were then monitored through disease. The source is a woman aged 35 to 49 with COVID-19, enrolled during active disease. Input material: peripheral blood.

The CDR3 region has the DNA TGTGCCAGCAGTTTATCTCACAGGGGCTATGGCTACACCTTC. Residues: CASSLSHRGYGYTF. This rearrangement joins TRBV28 to TRBJ1-2, with 7 nucleotides matching TRBD1. V lost 1 base, J lost 4 bases, and 3 bases stayed unmatched. The CDR3 contains 14 residues. Germline CDR1 and CDR2: MDHEN and SYDVKM.